Below, 25 T cell receptor beta chains from the same sample are listed, as sequenced in a study of CD8+CD57+ T cells in acquired aplastic anemia. In patients chosen for sequencing, flow cytometry had shown CD8+CD57+ cell expansion. Genomic DNA templated the TCR beta VDJ and CDR3 profiling. In TCRdb, the reads were re-called with MiXCR into one record per CDR3 protein. The repertoire holds over 150,000 distinct CDR3 sequences, roughly 50% seen once, with 10% to 15% in the top ten. The sample consisted of sorted CD4+, CD8+, or CD8+CD57+ T cells (not recorded which) from PBMCs. All receptors come from a human donor with aplastic anemia.

This chain links TRBV15 with TRBJ1-2; no reliable D call. The germline V and J ends were trimmed by 5 bases and 8 bases, with 18 bases remaining between them. This CDR3 comprises 14 residues. The germline V gene encodes CDR1 LNHNV and CDR2 YYDKDF (reference sequence). CDR3 protein: CATSDPWDLRGYTF. As DNA, the CDR3 is TGTGCCACCAGCGATCCTTGGGATTTAAGGGGCTACACCTTC.

This clonotype was seen at least ten times. V gene TRBV5-4 combines with J gene TRBJ2-3, with 12 bases aligning to TRBD2. Germline lookup yields CDR1 SGHNT and CDR2 YYREEE (reference sequence). The junction had 1 base not matched to a gene; V was cut back by 0 bases and J by 2 bases. There are 16 residues in the CDR3. CDR3 sequence (DNA): TGTGCCAGCAGCTTGGGACTAGCGGGAGCCACAGATACGCAGTATTTT. Translating it yields CASSLGLAGATDTQYF.

This clonotype was counted ten times or more. V and J are TRBV5-1 and TRBJ2-7, with 13 bases fitting TRBD2. The J segment lost 8 bases and the V segment lost 3 bases, leaving 11 bases of the junction unmatched. The CDR3 consists of 16 residues. The germline gives CDR1 SGHRS, CDR2 YFSETQ. For the CDR3, the DNA is TGCGCCAGCAGCTATGCCGGGACTAGCGGGGCAGGGAAGCAGTACTTC. It translates to CASSYAGTSGAGKQYF.

The chain employs TRBV6-5 and TRBJ1-1; tentatively, D is TRBD1 (5 bases). Trimming stripped 2 bases from V and 4 bases from J, with 11 bases between. The length of the CDR3 is 14 residues. Germline CDR1 MNHEY, CDR2 SVGAGI. CDR3 sequence (DNA): TGTGCCAGCAGTTACAGCAGGGCGGGCACTGAAGCTTTCTTT. It is translated as CASSYSRAGTEAFF.

This clonotype was detected a few times. This sequence joins TRBV6-1 and TRBJ2-3; 7 bases fit TRBD2. V lost 0 bases, J lost 2 bases, and 2 bases stayed unmatched. The CDR3 has 15 amino acids. CDR1 and CDR2 from the germline V gene are MNHNS and SASEGT. Written as DNA, the CDR3 is TGTGCCAGCAGTGAAGCGGGGGGGGACACAGATACGCAGTATTTT. This gives the protein CASSEAGGDTDTQYF.

This clonotype occurred a few times. The chain combines TRBV25-1 with TRBJ2-1; possible D gene TRBD1, 5 bases. The CDR3 extends over 14 amino acids. Trimming pared 6 bases from V and 7 bases from J, leaving 16 bases between. Germline assignment: CDR1 MGHDK and CDR2 SYGVNS. In DNA form, the CDR3 reads TGTGCCAGCAGCAGTCTAGACAGTCGGAATGAGCAGTTCTTC. It codes for CASSSLDSRNEQFF.

V is TRBV10-3 and J is TRBJ2-1, with 9 bases that match TRBD2. Unmatched junction bases numbered 10, after V lost 7 bases and J lost 6 bases. This CDR3 is built from 15 residues. From germline, CDR1 is ENHRY and CDR2 SYGVKD. The CDR3 protein is CAINPAGGHRNEQFF. CDR3 coding DNA: TGTGCCATCAATCCAGCGGGGGGCCATCGCAATGAGCAGTTCTTC.

This clonotype has ten or more counts. The genes are TRBV9 and TRBJ1-1; D might be TRBD1 (6 bases). The CDR3 contains 15 residues. V was cut by 4 bases and J by 4 bases, with 17 bases left in between. Germline V gene sequence: CDR1 SGDLS, CDR2 YYNGEE. CDR3 in DNA: TGTGCCAGCAGCACCCGCACAGGGTACGTCACTGAAGCTTTCTTT. This translates into CASSTRTGYVTEAFF.

Turning to this clonotype: Relative to the germline gene, one junction end is altered; a read error may explain this. V usage is TRBV29-1 and J usage is TRBJ2-3; 9 positions match TRBD1. CDR3 size: 13 residues. Germline V gene data show CDR1 as SQVTM and CDR2 as ANQGSEA. The CDR3 here is CSVDDRGSDAHYF. As DNA, the CDR3 is TGCAGCGTTGACGACAGGGGGTCAGATGCGCACTATTTT.

V gene TRBV11-1 combines with J gene TRBJ2-1; D is possibly TRBD2 (5 bases). The germline V and J ends were trimmed by 8 bases and 0 bases, with 17 bases remaining between them. CDR3 size: 16 residues. Germline V gene data show CDR1 as SGHAT and CDR2 as FQDESV (reference sequence). CDR3 sequence reads: CASSGLIISSYNEQFF. The CDR3, as DNA: TGTGCCAGCTCTGGACTTATCATTTCCTCCTACAATGAGCAGTTCTTC.

V and J are TRBV15 and TRBJ2-2; 7 bases are a match to TRBD1. Germline V gene sequence: CDR1 LNHNV, CDR2 YYDKDF (reference sequence). The CDR3 sequence is 17 residues long. J lost 1 base, V lost 4 bases, and 9 bases had no gene match. The CDR3 sequence: CATSTSFRTGNTGELFF. CDR3 coding DNA: TGTGCCACCAGCACCTCCTTTCGGACAGGGAACACCGGGGAGCTGTTTTTT.

This clonotype has ten or more counts. The genes are TRBV29-1 and TRBJ2-5; TRBD2 matches 9 bases. This CDR3 is 13 amino acids long. Germline-derived CDR1 and CDR2 are SQVTM and ANQGSEA. After removal of 7 bases from V and 4 bases from J, the junction contained 7 bases not matched to a gene. The CDR3 sequence: CSGRRGGPETQYF. CDR3 sequence (DNA): TGCAGCGGCCGGCGGGGGGGCCCAGAGACCCAGTACTTC.

This clonotype was seen a few times. The chain has TRBV20-1 and TRBJ1-6; 8 nucleotides match TRBD1. The CDR3 extends over 14 amino acids. The V gene end was trimmed by 0 bases and the J gene end by 7 bases; junction bases not matched to a gene: 2. The germline V gene has CDR1 DFQATT and CDR2 SNEGSKA (reference sequence). CDR3 nucleotide sequence: TGCAGTGCTAGAGAAGGACAGGGCAATTCACCCCTCCACTTT. Translating gives CSAREGQGNSPLHF.

The chain combines TRBV5-6 with TRBJ2-7; D ambiguous. Germline loops: CDR1 SGHDT, CDR2 YYEEEE. The CDR3 is 12 amino acids. V lost 4 bases and J 0 bases, leaving 5 bases between the germline ends. The CDR3 sequence: CASSGHSYEQYF. The CDR3 nucleotides read TGTGCCAGCAGCGGTCACTCCTACGAGCAGTACTTC.

This clonotype appeared many times. The V gene is TRBV19, the J gene TRBJ1-5; TRBD1 might be the D (6 bases). Trimming pared 6 bases from V and 2 bases from J, leaving 11 bases between. CDR3 length: 14 amino acids. Germline CDR1 LNHDA, CDR2 SQIVND (reference sequence). The CDR3 DNA reads as TGTGCCAGTAGCCATAGACAGGGCAATCAGCCCCAGCATTTT. The encoded protein is CASSHRQGNQPQHF.

J is TRBJ2-3 and V is TRBV11-1, with a tentative D call TRBD1 (6 bases). V shed 7 bases and J shed 0 bases, with 17 bases lying between them. Per germline, CDR1 SGHAT and CDR2 FQDESV (reference sequence). The CDR3 has 16 amino acids. The CDR3 sequence: CASTDGTPFSTDTQYF. The CDR3 bases are TGTGCCAGCACTGACGGGACACCTTTTAGCACAGATACGCAGTATTTT.

The CDR3 nucleotides read TGTGCCAGCAGCCCTAACAGGGGGTACAATGAGCAGTTCTTC. Translated: CASSPNRGYNEQFF. The chain carries TRBV11-1 and TRBJ2-1; 8 bases match TRBD1. This CDR3 spans 14 amino acids. Germline values: CDR1 SGHAT, CDR2 FQDESV (reference sequence). The V gene end was trimmed by 5 bases and the J gene end by 4 bases; junction bases not matched to a gene: 4.

The V call is TRBV20-1, the J call TRBJ2-1, with D tentatively TRBD1 or TRBD2 (8 bases each). Germline CDR1 DFQATT, CDR2 SNEGSKA (reference sequence). With 0 bases removed from V and 0 bases from J, the gap between germline ends came to 21 bases. The CDR3 has 19 residues. The CDR3 sequence: CSARDSIAGQESSYNEQFF. CDR3 bases: TGCAGTGCTAGAGATAGTATAGCGGGACAGGAAAGCTCCTACAATGAGCAGTTCTTC.

This clonotype occurred many times. This chain links TRBV2 with TRBJ1-2; 7 nucleotides agree with TRBD1. CDR3 length equals 14 residues. Germline V lookup: CDR1 SNHLY, CDR2 FYNNEI. Germline trimming cut 9 bases from V and 4 bases from J; bases unmatched to any gene: 11. CDR3 in amino acids: CARSPGTESYGYTF. Here the CDR3 DNA reads TGTGCCAGATCCCCCGGGACAGAGAGCTATGGCTACACCTTC.

This clonotype was recorded at least ten times. The chain employs TRBV7-3 and TRBJ2-3; a weak D match, TRBD2 (5 bases). Germline CDR1 reads SGHTA; CDR2 reads FQGTGA. Deletions cut 4 bases from V and 4 bases from J, with 12 bases between. The CDR3 totals 14 residues. CDR3 residues: CASSSGLPPDTQYF. The CDR3 DNA follows: TGTGCCAGCAGCTCCGGACTTCCCCCAGATACGCAGTATTTT.

The V call is TRBV20-1, the J call TRBJ2-1; TRBD2 agrees at 12 bases. Germline V gene data show CDR1 as DFQATT and CDR2 as SNEGSKA (reference sequence). The CDR3 runs 15 residues. Germline trimming cut 6 bases from V and 7 bases from J; bases unmatched to any gene: 10. The chain's CDR3 is CSAEHRLAGVNEQFF. CDR3 nucleotide sequence: TGCAGTGCGGAACACCGACTAGCGGGGGTTAATGAGCAGTTCTTC.

This clonotype was counted ten times or more. This chain connects TRBV12-3 or TRBV12-4 to TRBJ1-6; perhaps TRBD1 as D (6 bases). The germline V and J ends were trimmed by 6 bases and 11 bases, with 14 bases remaining between them. The CDR3 spans 13 residues. CDR3 bases: TGTGCCAGCAGCTCGGCGCAGGGGACACCCCTCCACTTT. Its protein is CASSSAQGTPLHF.

The sample holds many counts of this clonotype. The chain has TRBV14 and TRBJ2-7; a possible D gene is TRBD2 (6 bases). Trimming removed 4 bases from V and 6 bases from J, with 19 bases in between. CDR1 is SGHDN, CDR2 FVKESK, per germline. CDR3 length equals 15 residues. In DNA form, the CDR3 reads TGTGCCAGCAGCCTATCCGGGACTCTGGGCGCCGAGCAGTACTTC. This codes for CASSLSGTLGAEQYF.

The rearrangement joins TRBV7-8 to TRBJ2-5; 7 bases agree with TRBD2. The germline V gene encodes CDR1 SGHVS and CDR2 FQNEAQ. CDR3 length: 13 amino acids. V dropped 3 bases and J dropped 5; count of bases not matched to a gene: 3. This CDR3 is CASSFGLEETQYF. DNA for the CDR3: TGTGCCAGCAGCTTCGGACTAGAGGAGACCCAGTACTTC.

V gene TRBV24-1 combines with J gene TRBJ1-2, with D possibly matching TRBD1 (5 bases). Trimming pared 0 bases from V and 4 bases from J, leaving 14 bases between. CDR1 is KGHDR and CDR2 is SFDVKD in the germline V gene. The CDR3 contains 16 residues. The CDR3 DNA follows: TGTGCCACCAGTGATTTGCAGGGTTGGGGAAGCTATGGCTACACCTTC. Its translation is CATSDLQGWGSYGYTF.